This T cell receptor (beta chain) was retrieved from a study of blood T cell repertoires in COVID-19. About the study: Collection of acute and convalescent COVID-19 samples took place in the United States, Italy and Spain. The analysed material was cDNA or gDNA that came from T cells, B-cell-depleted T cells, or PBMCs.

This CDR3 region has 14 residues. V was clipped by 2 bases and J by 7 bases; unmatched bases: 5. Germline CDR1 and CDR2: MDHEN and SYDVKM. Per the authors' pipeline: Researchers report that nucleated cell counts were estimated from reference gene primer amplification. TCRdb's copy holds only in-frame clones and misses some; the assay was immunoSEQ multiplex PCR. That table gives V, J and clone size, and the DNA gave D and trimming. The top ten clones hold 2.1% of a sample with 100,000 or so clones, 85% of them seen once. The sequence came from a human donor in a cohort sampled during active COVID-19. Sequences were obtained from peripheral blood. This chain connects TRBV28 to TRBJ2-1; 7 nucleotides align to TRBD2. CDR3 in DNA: TGTGCCAGCAGTTTAGCGGGAGTATCAAATGAGCAGTTCTTC. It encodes CASSLAGVSNEQFF.